Listed below are T cell receptor beta chains from one sample, sequenced in a study of blood T cell repertoires in COVID-19. TCRdb's table, derived via immunoSEQ multiplex PCR, lists solely in-frame clones and lacks some. The table includes fewer than 200,000 clones, approximately 80% detected once. What was sequenced was PBMCs or T cells enriched from blood (not recorded which). All receptors derive from a man aged 45-65 years who had recovered from COVID-19. Each CDR3 is given with its conserved first and last residue. A D gene is named only where the DNA matches it firmly.

j_call: TRBJ2-1
d_call: TRBD1
v_call: TRBV18
cdr3_aa: CASSADGQGRKVF
cdr3_nt: TGTGCCAGCTCAGCTGACGGACAGGGAAGAAAGGTCTTC

j_call: TRBJ1-1
d_call: .
v_call: TRBV29-1
cdr3_aa: CSVVGRVGNTEAFF
cdr3_nt: TGCAGCGTTGTGGGCAGGGTTGGGAACACTGAAGCTTTCTTT

j_call: TRBJ2-1
d_call: .
v_call: TRBV7-9
cdr3_aa: CASSSQGGGNEQFF
cdr3_nt: TGTGCCAGCAGTTCCCAGGGAGGGGGCAATGAGCAGTTCTTC

j_call: TRBJ1-2
d_call: .
v_call: TRBV9
cdr3_aa: CASINRTDIYGYTF
cdr3_nt: TGTGCCAGTATTAACCGGACGGACATTTATGGCTACACCTTC

j_call: TRBJ1-2
d_call: .
v_call: TRBV18
cdr3_aa: CASSPRQNGYTF
cdr3_nt: TGTGCCAGCTCCCCCAGACAGAATGGCTACACCTTC

j_call: TRBJ2-2
d_call: TRBD2
v_call: TRBV27
cdr3_aa: CATAGLTSGGPRRSTGELFF
cdr3_nt: TGTGCCACCGCGGGGTTGACTAGCGGGGGGCCCAGGCGTTCGACCGGGGAGCTGTTTTTT

j_call: TRBJ1-2
d_call: TRBD1
v_call: TRBV7-8
cdr3_aa: CASSPGTVYGYTF
cdr3_nt: TGTGCCAGCAGCCCAGGGACAGTCTATGGCTACACCTTC

j_call: TRBJ2-4
d_call: TRBD1
v_call: TRBV6-5
cdr3_aa: CASGDSPNIQYF
cdr3_nt: TGTGCCAGCGGGGACAGTCCAAACATTCAGTACTTC

j_call: TRBJ2-1
d_call: TRBD2
v_call: TRBV6-4
cdr3_aa: CASSGGGAYNEQFF
cdr3_nt: TGTGCCAGCAGTGGCGGGGGGGCCTACAATGAGCAGTTCTTC

j_call: TRBJ1-1
d_call: .
v_call: TRBV9
cdr3_aa: CASSVGRTANTEAFF
cdr3_nt: TGTGCCAGCAGCGTAGGGAGGACGGCGAACACTGAAGCTTTCTTT

j_call: TRBJ1-1
d_call: .
v_call: TRBV5-1
cdr3_aa: CASSLGASNTEAFF
cdr3_nt: TGCGCCAGCAGCTTGGGGGCAAGTAACACTGAAGCTTTCTTT